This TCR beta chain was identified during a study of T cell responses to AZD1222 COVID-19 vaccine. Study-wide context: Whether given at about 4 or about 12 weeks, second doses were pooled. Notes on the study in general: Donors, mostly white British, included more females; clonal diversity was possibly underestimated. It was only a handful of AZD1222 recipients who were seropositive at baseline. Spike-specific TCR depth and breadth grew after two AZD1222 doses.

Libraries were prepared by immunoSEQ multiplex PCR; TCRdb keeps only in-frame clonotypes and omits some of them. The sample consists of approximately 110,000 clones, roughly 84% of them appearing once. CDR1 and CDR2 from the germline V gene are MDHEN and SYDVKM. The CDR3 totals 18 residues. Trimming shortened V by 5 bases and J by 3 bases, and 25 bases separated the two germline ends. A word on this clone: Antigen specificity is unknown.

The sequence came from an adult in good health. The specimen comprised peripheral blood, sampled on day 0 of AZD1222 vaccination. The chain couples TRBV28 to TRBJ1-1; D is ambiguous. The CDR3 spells CASSPLRYKGNGDTEAFF. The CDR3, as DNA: TGTGCCAGCAGTCCCCTTAGGTACAAAGGCAATGGGGACACTGAAGCTTTCTTT.